This TCR beta chain was found in a study of metastatic and nonmetastatic thyroid tumors. In the study overall: Malignant thyroid and benign thyroid patients provided blood and tumor or nodule tissue whose repertoires were compared.

This clone is medium-sized by share. Antigen unknown. Until they underwent thyroid surgery, no patient had received any treatment. The germline CDR1 and CDR2 sequences are DFQATT and SNEGSKA (reference sequence). CDR3 length: 17 residues. V was cut by 0 bases and J by 5 bases, with 22 bases left in between. Findings of the study overall: Benign nodules were reported to have significantly lower TCR beta diversity than malignant thyroid tumors, in blood and tumor.

In the study's own analysis: Building a distant-metastasis classifier for papillary thyroid cancer drew on CDR3 differences across clinicopathological groups. TCRdb reprocessed the PCR reads using MiXCR. The V and J calls, along with clone size, are taken from TCRdb and not from the paper's own processing. In the table there are under 5,000 clones, about 22% of which are singletons. The V call is TRBV20-1, the J call TRBJ1-1, with D maybe TRBD1 (5 bases). This clonotype was obtained from a female donor with papillary thyroid cancer or a benign thyroid nodule (not recorded which). Some clones in this sample may be carry-over from other donors' samples. The sequenced material came from tumor tissue. CDR3 nucleotide sequence: TGCAGTGCTAGAGATGGCAGGGACTTCCAGGAGGGGACTGAAGCTTTCTTT. Residues: CSARDGRDFQEGTEAFF.